This TCR beta chain was identified during a study of blood T cell repertoires in COVID-19 (dated by TCRdb to about 2020). About the full investigation: Samples covering the acute and convalescent phases of COVID-19 were provided by collaborators in the United States, Italy and Spain. The material from the prospective study consisted of cDNA or gDNA derived from T cells, B-cell-depleted T cells, or PBMCs. Deeply sampled blood TCRbeta repertoires from subjects exposed to, actively infected with, or recovered from COVID-19 were included in the dataset. The repertoires were made available in a free public database intended to serve as a resource for research on the immune response to SARS-CoV-2. The samples were drawn from two sources: the first 160 participants of the ongoing ImmuneRACE study, and 950 to 1,500 subjects contributed by 6 global collaborators. The sample metadata nearly always contained a de-identified subject ID, COVID-19 status, age in years and sex. Where available, HLA class I and class II types were obtained from metadata supplied by the sample provider rather than from assay-based typing.

TCRbeta CDR3 regions were amplified from genomic DNA using the immunoSEQ Assay, a bias-controlled multiplex PCR. The authors' pipeline ran thus. Within the assay, amplification of reference gene primers was used to estimate how many nucleated cells each sample contained. Sequence reads were collapsed and filtered to measure the absolute abundance of every unique TCRbeta CDR3 rearrangement. For each sample, productive Simpson clonality was calculated as the square root of Simpson's diversity index over productive rearrangements. Held by TCRdb, this immuneACCESS table contains in-frame sequences only and omits some clones. Under half of the omission traces to an unresolved V gene where checked; the cause of the rest is unknown. V, J and clone size derive from that table, while D and trimming were established from the DNA sequence. This sample comprises tens of thousands of clones, 65% to 85% of them detected only once. 6.3% of the sample goes to the ten largest clones.

The germline V gene (reference sequence) gives CDR1 as LGHDT and CDR2 as YNNKEL. V lost 4 bases and J lost 4 bases, and the count of bases not matched to a germline gene is 8. The cysteine opens and the phenylalanine closes a CDR3 of 15 amino acids. Kept here is only the CDR3 DNA, which spans 45 bases and is read in frame from base 1. Results and caveats for the whole study, not just this receptor: The amount of clinical and demographic metadata varied by source and participant and was provided uncurated.

Points on this clone: The antigen this receptor binds is unknown. Qualities for individual bases were not recorded, and no much larger clone is one base off.

One collaborating source in Seattle enrolled patients during active infection and followed them longitudinally through the course of disease. Each collaborating institution followed its own protocols to collect whole blood in K2EDTA tubes. For TCRbeta analysis, collaborator samples were shipped as frozen whole blood, as isolated PBMCs, or as DNA extracted from either sample type. The chain couples TRBV3-1 (or the pseudogene TRBV3-2) to TRBJ1-1, and 8 junctional nucleotides match TRBD1. The source of this sequence is a man in his 70s with COVID-19, enrolled during active disease. The sequenced sample consisted of peripheral blood. The CDR3 here reads CASSPRTGPSTEAFF. The DNA sequence reads TGTGCCAGCAGCCCCCGGACAGGGCCGAGCACTGAAGCTTTCTTT.